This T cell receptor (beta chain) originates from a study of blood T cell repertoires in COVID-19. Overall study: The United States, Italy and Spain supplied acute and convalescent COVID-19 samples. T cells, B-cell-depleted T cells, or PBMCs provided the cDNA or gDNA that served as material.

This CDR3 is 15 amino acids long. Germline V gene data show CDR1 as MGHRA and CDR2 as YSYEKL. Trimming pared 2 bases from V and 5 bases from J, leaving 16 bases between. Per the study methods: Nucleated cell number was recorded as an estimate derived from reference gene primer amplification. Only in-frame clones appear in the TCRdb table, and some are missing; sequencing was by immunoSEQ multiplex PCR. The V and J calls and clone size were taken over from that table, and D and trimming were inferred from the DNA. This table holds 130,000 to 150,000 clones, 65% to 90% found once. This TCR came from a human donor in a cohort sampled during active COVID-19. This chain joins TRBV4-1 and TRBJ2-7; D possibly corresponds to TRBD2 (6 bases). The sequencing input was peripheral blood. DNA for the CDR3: TGCGCCAGCAGCCAACTCTTCGGACTACGCGACGAGCAGTACTTC. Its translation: CASSQLFGLRDEQYF.